A single sample is the source of the 18 T cell receptor beta chains below, sequenced in a study of beta chain features in type 1 diabetes. Sequenced material consisted of expressed TCRB transcripts (all of the isolated RNA was reverse transcribed). Sequencing used immunoSEQ multiplex PCR; TCRdb keeps in-frame clones, though not all of them. The sample carries 900,000 or so clones, roughly 15% recorded once. The source material was naive CD4+ T cells from blood. These receptors were collected from a woman between 18 and 30 years old in good health.

The chain carries TRBV6-6 and TRBJ1-1; D ambiguous. Germline lookup yields CDR1 MNHNY and CDR2 SVGAGI (reference sequence). The V end lost 6 bases, the J end lost 6 bases, and 11 bases lay between the germline ends. CDR3 length equals 12 residues. CDR3 protein: CASRNTVAEAFF. Written as DNA, the CDR3 is TGTGCCAGCAGAAACACAGTCGCTGAAGCTTTCTTT.

This clone was seen more than once but under ten times. This sample includes further DNA sequences coding for the same CDR3. CDR3: CASSLGNTGELFF. CDR3 in DNA: TGCGCCAGCAGCTTGGGCAACACCGGGGAGCTGTTTTTT. The V and J genes are TRBV5-1 and TRBJ2-2; unclear D gene. The germline V gene has CDR1 SGHRS and CDR2 YFSETQ. This CDR3 has 13 amino acids. The V and J ends lost 0 bases and 2 bases respectively, with 2 bases between them.

The sample holds a few counts of this clone. V usage is TRBV6-5 and J usage is TRBJ1-2; 10 nucleotides agree with TRBD1. V lost 6 bases and J lost 5; bases outside the gene matches: 6. Per the germline V gene, CDR1 is MNHEY and CDR2 is SVGAGI. The CDR3 consists of 14 residues. As DNA, the CDR3 is TGTGCCAGCAGAGGACAGGGGGATCCATATGGCTACACCTTC. Translating gives CASRGQGDPYGYTF.

This clone was counted only a few times. V gene TRBV28 combines with J gene TRBJ2-1, with D tentatively TRBD1 (5 bases). Germline CDR1 MDHEN, CDR2 SYDVKM. The CDR3 contains 12 residues. The ends were cut back, 2 bases at V and 8 bases at J, with 7 bases in the middle. The CDR3 DNA sequence: TGTGCCAGCAGTTTAACGACAGATGAGCAGTTCTTC. Translated, it gives CASSLTTDEQFF. Together with reference TRBV28 and TRBJ2-1, the CDR3 gives the full variable domain: DVKVTQSSRYLVKRTGEKVFLECVQDMDHENMFWYRQDPGLGLRLIYFSYDVKMKEKGDIPEGYSVSREKKERFSLILESASTNQTSMYLCASSLTTDEQFFGPGTRLTVL.

This clone was counted a few times. Other DNA sequences of this sample code for an identical CDR3. The chain joins TRBV7-9 to TRBJ2-5; D gene uncertain. V gave up 5 bases and J gave up 2 bases, with 9 bases separating them. CDR3 length: 13 amino acids. CDR1 SEHNR and CDR2 FQNEAQ come from the germline V gene (reference sequence). As DNA, the CDR3 is TGTGCCAGCAGCGGGCGGAATCAAGAGACCCAGTACTTC. It is translated as CASSGRNQETQYF.

V and J are TRBV7-8 and TRBJ2-3; 8 bases map to TRBD2. Unmatched junction bases numbered 1, after V lost 5 bases and J lost 3 bases. Germline V CDR1 and CDR2: SGHVS, FQNEAQ. This CDR3 region has 13 residues. The CDR3 DNA reads as TGTGCCAGCAGCGCTAGCGGGACAGATACGCAGTATTTT. It is translated as CASSASGTDTQYF. Full variable domain (missing parts from reference TRBV7-8 and TRBJ2-3): GAGVSQSPRYKVAKRGQDVALRCDPISGHVSLFWYQQALGQGPEFLTYFQNEAQLDKSGLPSDRFFAERPEGSVSTLKIQRTQQEDSAVYLCASSASGTDTQYFGPGTRLTVL.

This clone was counted between two and nine times. The chain couples TRBV7-9 to TRBJ2-1; the D is unclear. CDR3 size: 14 residues. The ends were cut back, 2 bases at V and 5 bases at J, with 10 bases in the middle. CDR1 and CDR2 from the germline V gene are SEHNR and FQNEAQ (reference sequence). CDR3 nucleotide sequence: TGTGCCAGCAGCTTACTTCAATTAAACAATGAGCAGTTCTTC. This encodes CASSLLQLNNEQFF.

With regard to this clone: Other DNA sequences from this sample encode an identical CDR3 as well. This chain links TRBV10-3 with TRBJ2-7; 7 nucleotides agree with TRBD1. The ends lost 5 bases at V and 4 bases at J; junction bases unmatched: 5. Germline CDR1 and CDR2: ENHRY and SYGVKD. The CDR3 spans 13 residues. CDR3: CAISRDRAYEQYF. The CDR3 region has the DNA TGTGCCATCAGTCGGGACAGAGCTTACGAGCAGTACTTC.

This clone was observed a handful of times. The chain recombines TRBV7-2 with TRBJ2-7; D not resolved. CDR1 and CDR2 from the germline V gene are SGHTA and FQGNSA. The V and J ends lost 2 bases and 3 bases respectively, with 17 bases between them. The CDR3 spans 16 residues. The CDR3 loop reads CASSLLTAGLNYEQYF. The CDR3 region has the DNA TGTGCCAGCAGCTTATTGACCGCTGGATTAAACTACGAGCAGTACTTC.

This clone was seen a few times. This CDR3 is also generated by other DNA sequences in the sample. The gene calls are TRBV18 and TRBJ1-1, with unresolved D. The CDR3 totals 13 residues. The V end was cut by 2 bases, the J end by 1 base, with 5 bases between. Germline CDR1 reads KGHSH; CDR2 reads LQKENI. The CDR3 reads CASSPGENTEAFF. The CDR3 nucleotides are TGTGCCAGCTCACCAGGCGAGAACACTGAAGCTTTCTTT.

In its sample, this clone was seen once. The chain is built from TRBV25-1 and TRBJ2-6; D remains unclear. This CDR3 is 14 amino acids long. CDR1 and CDR2 from the germline V gene are MGHDK and SYGVNS. V was cut by 5 bases and J by 0 bases, with 5 bases left in between. CDR3 coding DNA: TGTGCCAGCAGTATAAACTCTGGGGCCAACGTCCTGACTTTC. Translation: CASSINSGANVLTF.

This clone was recorded a few times. Other nucleotide sequences from this sample produce the same CDR3. The chain joins TRBV20-1 to TRBJ2-7, with D unclear. The CDR3 runs 11 residues. The V end was cut by 3 bases, the J end by 3 bases, with 6 bases between. CDR1 DFQATT and CDR2 SNEGSKA come from the germline V gene (reference sequence). CDR3: CSARVGYEQYF. The CDR3, as DNA: TGCAGTGCTAGGGTAGGCTACGAGCAGTACTTC.

In this sample, this clone turned up a few times. V is TRBV7-2 and J is TRBJ2-6; 7 bases map to TRBD1. Trimming took 2 bases from V and 2 from J; bases not matched to a gene: 12. Germline V lookup: CDR1 SGHTA, CDR2 FQGNSA. The CDR3 loop spans 19 amino acids. The CDR3 DNA is TGTGCCAGCAGCTTAACACCGGGACAGACCTCTACTGGGGCCAACGTCCTGACTTTC. Protein product: CASSLTPGQTSTGANVLTF. Based on the CDR3 plus reference TRBV7-2 and TRBJ2-6, the full variable domain is GAGVSQSPSNKVTEKGKDVELRCDPISGHTALYWYRQSLGQGLEFLIYFQGNSAPDKSGLPSDRFSAERTGGSVSTLTIQRTQQEDSAVYLCASSLTPGQTSTGANVLTFGAGSRLTVL.

This clone has a handful of counts. V is TRBV6-1 and J is TRBJ2-3, with 7 bases matching TRBD2. Germline V gene data show CDR1 as MNHNS and CDR2 as SASEGT. This CDR3 is 15 amino acids long. Unmatched junction bases numbered 11, after V lost 6 bases and J lost 5 bases. The CDR3 region has the DNA TGTGCCAGCAGACTCGGACTAGACGTCAGAGATACGCAGTATTTT. Translated: CASRLGLDVRDTQYF.

With respect to this clone: In the same sample, other DNA sequences code for this CDR3. The rearrangement links TRBV7-2 to TRBJ2-7; no clear D gene. Germline CDR1 and CDR2: SGHTA and FQGNSA. This CDR3 has 12 amino acids. Trimming took 0 bases from V and 3 from J, leaving 3 bases between them. CDR3 amino acids: CASSLAVYEQYF. Here the CDR3 DNA reads TGTGCCAGCAGCTTAGCGGTCTACGAGCAGTACTTC.

The chain carries TRBV5-4 and TRBJ2-7; D is possibly TRBD2 (5 bases). Germline V gene data show CDR1 as SGHNT and CDR2 as YYREEE (reference sequence). CDR3 length: 15 residues. V was clipped by 5 bases and J by 6 bases, with 21 bases between them. The CDR3 protein is CASRFLAGPAGEQYF. As DNA, the CDR3 is TGTGCCAGCAGGTTCTTGGCGGGCCCTGCCGGCGAGCAGTACTTC.

This clone was recorded a few times. This sequence joins TRBV6-1 and TRBJ2-6; 7 nucleotides match TRBD1. Trimming removed 7 bases from V and 3 bases from J; junction bases left unmatched: 6. The CDR3 contains 15 residues. From germline, CDR1 is MNHNS and CDR2 SASEGT. Written as DNA, the CDR3 is TGTGCCAGCACAGACAGGGTGAATGGGGCCAACGTCCTGACTTTC. Amino acids: CASTDRVNGANVLTF.

This clone was seen only a few times. Other DNA sequences of this sample code for an identical CDR3. This chain connects TRBV6-1 to TRBJ2-5; no clear D gene. Germline CDR1 MNHNS, CDR2 SASEGT. The CDR3 has 10 amino acids. V lost 7 bases, J lost 5 bases, and 5 bases lay in between. CDR3 bases: TGTGCCAGCATTCGGGAGACCCAGTACTTC. Its protein product is CASIRETQYF.